One and the same sample provided the 2 T cell receptor beta chains below, sequenced in a study of beta chain features in type 1 diabetes. Overall study findings and caveats: TCRB CDR3s from Type 1 diabetes patients were moderately but significantly shorter in all four CD4+ subsets.

These receptors are not linked to any known antigen. Reverse transcription of all isolated RNA meant that expressed TCRB transcripts were sequenced. The assay was immunoSEQ multiplex PCR, and TCRdb's table has in-frame clones only and misses some. The table records 600,000 to 700,000 clones, around 15% of them present only once. Sequenced: naive CD4+ T cells from blood. All receptors derive from a man aged 18 to 30 with type 1 diabetes.

The chain combines TRBV4-1 with TRBJ1-1; a possible D gene is TRBD1 (6 bases). CDR1 is MGHRA, CDR2 YSYEKL, per germline. There are 17 residues in the CDR3. V was cut by 2 bases and J by 0 bases, with 16 bases left in between. CDR3 amino acids: CASSQQDRRRMNTEAFF. Written as DNA, the CDR3 is TGCGCCAGCAGCCAACAGGACAGACGTCGAATGAACACTGAAGCTTTCTTT.

On this clone itself: At the DNA level, this CDR3 is encoded by other sequences in the same sample as well. The chain carries TRBV28 and TRBJ2-3; D gene uncertain. Trimming left V 3 bases short and J 6 bases short, with 7 bases between. The CDR3 has 12 amino acids. The V gene's germline CDR1 is MDHEN and CDR2 SYDVKM. CDR3 amino acids: CASSLAADTQYF. CDR3 nucleotide sequence: TGTGCCAGCAGTTTGGCTGCTGATACGCAGTATTTT.